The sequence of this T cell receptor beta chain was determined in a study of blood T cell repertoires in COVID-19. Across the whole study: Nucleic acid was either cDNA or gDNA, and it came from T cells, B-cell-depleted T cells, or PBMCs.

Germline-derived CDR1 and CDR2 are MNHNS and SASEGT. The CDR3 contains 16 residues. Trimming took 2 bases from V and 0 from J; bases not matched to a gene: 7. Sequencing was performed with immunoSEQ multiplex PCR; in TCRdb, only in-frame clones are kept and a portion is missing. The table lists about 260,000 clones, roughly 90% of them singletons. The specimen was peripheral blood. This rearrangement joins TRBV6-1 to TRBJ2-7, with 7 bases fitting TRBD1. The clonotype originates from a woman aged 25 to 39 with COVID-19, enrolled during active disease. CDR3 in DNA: TGTGCCAGCAGTGAATCCGACCGGGACAGCTCCTACGAGCAGTACTTC. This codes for CASSESDRDSSYEQYF.